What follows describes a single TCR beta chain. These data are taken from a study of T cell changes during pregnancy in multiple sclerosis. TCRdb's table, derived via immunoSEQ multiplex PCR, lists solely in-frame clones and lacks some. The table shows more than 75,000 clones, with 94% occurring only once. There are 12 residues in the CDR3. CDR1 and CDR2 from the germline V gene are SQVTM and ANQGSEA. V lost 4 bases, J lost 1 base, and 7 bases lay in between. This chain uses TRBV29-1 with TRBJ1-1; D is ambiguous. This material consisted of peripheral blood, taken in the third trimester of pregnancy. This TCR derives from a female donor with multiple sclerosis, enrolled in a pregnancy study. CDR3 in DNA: TGCAGCGTTGTAGCGGGGAACACTGAAGCTTTCTTT. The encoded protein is CSVVAGNTEAFF.